This T cell receptor (beta chain) stems from a study of T cells after posttransplantation cyclophosphamide. Points from the study as a whole: Recipient CMV seropositivity and CMV reactivation strongly tracked TRB clonality. Donor-recipient repertoire similarity was low at 1-2 months, rising over year one. Skin or GI-infiltrating T cells shared few TRB sequences with blood.

This clone was detected ten times or more. Its antigen remains unknown. Clones were read by immunoSEQ multiplex PCR, and TCRdb kept only the in-frame ones, dropping some. The specimen has about 38,000 clones, none found just once. Sequenced sample: PBMCs. This clonotype was obtained from a man in his thirties or forties in good health and a related stem cell transplant donor.

The CDR3 DNA reads TGTGCCAGCAGCTTAGATGCAGGGACAGGGTTTATTTATGAGCAGTTCTTC. It translates to CASSLDAGTGFIYEQFF. This rearrangement joins TRBV11-2 to TRBJ2-1, with 9 nucleotides matching TRBD1. With V trimmed by 0 bases and J by 8 bases, 11 bases remained unmatched. This CDR3 is 17 amino acids long. Germline CDR1 reads SGHAT; CDR2 reads FQNNGV.